One and the same sample provided the 28 T cell receptor beta chains below, sequenced in a study of blood T cell repertoires in COVID-19. TCRdb's table, derived via immunoSEQ multiplex PCR, lists solely in-frame clones and lacks some. The sample includes some 15,000 clones, 70% to 90% of them seen just once. The specimen sequenced was peripheral blood. These receptors were obtained from a human donor in a cohort sampled during active COVID-19.

V usage is TRBV5-1 and J usage is TRBJ2-7; D not resolved. The CDR3 consists of 16 residues. V gave up 0 bases and J gave up 2 bases, with 15 bases separating them. Germline lookup yields CDR1 SGHRS and CDR2 YFSETQ. DNA of the CDR3: TGCGCCAGCAGCTTGGGTTTGCGGAGCCCCCCCTACGAGCAGTACTTC. Encoded protein: CASSLGLRSPPYEQYF.

The gene calls are TRBV2 and TRBJ2-5, with TRBD2 matching 7 bases. The CDR3 is 14 residues long. V shed 6 bases, J shed 0 bases, and the junction held 4 bases outside the gene matches. Germline lookup yields CDR1 SNHLY and CDR2 FYNNEI. Here the CDR3 DNA reads TGTGCCAGCAGCGGGGACTATAACCAAGAGACCCAGTACTTC. Translated, it gives CASSGDYNQETQYF.

Here the CDR3 reads CASSQTSGGSYEQYF. CDR3 in DNA: TGTGCCAGCAGCCAAACTAGCGGAGGATCCTACGAGCAGTACTTC. The chain has TRBV3-1 (or the pseudogene TRBV3-2) and TRBJ2-7, with TRBD2 matching 8 bases. Trimming took 2 bases from V and 1 from J; bases not matched to a gene: 4. CDR3 length equals 15 residues. Germline V gene data show CDR1 as LGHDT and CDR2 as YNNKEL (reference sequence).

This clone occurred a few times. The chain uses TRBV6-1 and TRBJ2-7; no firm D call. Trimming took 1 base from V and 4 from J, leaving 8 bases between them. The CDR3 is 13 amino acids. The germline gives CDR1 MNHNS, CDR2 SASEGT. This CDR3 reads CASSEVPEYEQYF. Written as DNA, the CDR3 is TGTGCCAGCAGTGAAGTGCCAGAATACGAGCAGTACTTC.

The chain recombines TRBV4-1 with TRBJ1-6, with TRBD1 matching 11 bases. In germline, CDR1 is MGHRA, CDR2 YSYEKL. The CDR3 totals 16 residues. The J segment lost 9 bases and the V segment lost 2 bases, leaving 6 bases of the junction unmatched. The CDR3 sequence is CASSQLGTGGISPLHF. In DNA form, the CDR3 reads TGCGCCAGCAGCCAACTAGGGACAGGGGGAATTTCACCCCTCCACTTT.

This clone was seen a handful of times. This chain links TRBV9 with TRBJ1-6, with 7 bases matching TRBD1. The CDR3 is made up of 17 amino acids. Germline V gene data show CDR1 as SGDLS and CDR2 as YYNGEE. V was pared by 0 bases and J by 0 bases, with 3 bases of the junction left unmatched. CDR3: CASSVGDSSSYNSPLHF. The CDR3 DNA follows: TGTGCCAGCAGCGTAGGGGACAGCAGCTCCTATAATTCACCCCTCCACTTT.

The chain uses TRBV7-2 and TRBJ1-5; 7 bases align to TRBD1. The V gene's germline CDR1 is SGHTA and CDR2 FQGNSA. With V trimmed by 4 bases and J by 9 bases, 9 bases remained unmatched. This CDR3 spans 14 amino acids. In nucleotides, the CDR3 is TGTGCCAGCAGCTCCTCTCCGGGACAGTCGCCCCAGCATTTT. Protein product: CASSSSPGQSPQHF.

The chain is built from TRBV5-4 and TRBJ2-1; D is unresolved. Trimming took off 0 bases at V and 0 bases at J, with 10 bases between the two ends. CDR1 and CDR2 (germline): SGHNT, YYREEE (reference sequence). The length of the CDR3 is 16 residues. The CDR3 DNA reads TGTGCCAGCAGCTTGGACGTCTCTAGCTCCTACAATGAGCAGTTCTTC. Amino acids: CASSLDVSSSYNEQFF.

The J gene is TRBJ2-2, the V gene TRBV4-1; 11 nucleotides align to TRBD2. J gave up 1 base and V 1 base, and 5 bases lay outside the gene matches. Germline lookup yields CDR1 MGHRA and CDR2 YSYEKL. This CDR3 spans 18 amino acids. The CDR3 sequence is CASSQAPLAGGNTGELFF. The DNA for the CDR3 is TGCGCCAGCAGCCAAGCCCCCCTAGCGGGAGGGAACACCGGGGAGCTGTTTTTT.

This clone was seen only a few times. The V gene is TRBV6-5, the J gene TRBJ1-1; D possibly corresponds to TRBD1 (5 bases). V was trimmed by 2 bases and J by 4 bases, leaving 11 bases between them. CDR1 MNHEY and CDR2 SVGAGI come from the germline V gene. There are 14 residues in the CDR3. The CDR3, as DNA: TGTGCCAGCAGTTACGCGGGGGAGAGCACTGAAGCTTTCTTT. Translation gives CASSYAGESTEAFF.

V gene TRBV2 combines with J gene TRBJ1-2; 9 bases are shared with TRBD1. CDR1 is SNHLY, CDR2 FYNNEI, per germline. The V segment lost 6 bases and the J segment 4 bases; nucleotides outside the gene matches: 9. This CDR3 contains 15 residues. The CDR3 loop is CASSDTGQGVYGYTF. CDR3 nucleotides: TGTGCCAGCAGCGACACGGGACAGGGTGTCTATGGCTACACCTTC.

The chain couples TRBV5-6 to TRBJ1-2; no clear D. The V end was cut by 1 base, the J end by 7 bases, with 14 bases between. Germline V lookup: CDR1 SGHDT, CDR2 YYEEEE. The CDR3 sequence is 14 residues long. CDR3 nucleotides: TGTGCCAGCAGCTTGACTCCCAGCGTCTCTGGCTACACCTTC. Amino acids: CASSLTPSVSGYTF.

The chain uses TRBV7-3 and TRBJ2-6; D might be TRBD1 (5 bases). Trimming shortened V by 1 base and J by 0 bases, and 16 bases separated the two germline ends. CDR3 length equals 19 residues. CDR1 and CDR2 from the germline V gene are SGHTA and FQGTGA. This chain's CDR3 is CASSLRGRFFNSGANVLTF. The CDR3 nucleotides read TGTGCCAGCAGCTTAAGGGGCAGGTTTTTCAACTCTGGGGCCAACGTCCTGACTTTC.

There are a few counts of this clone. The chain combines TRBV5-1 with TRBJ1-2; D may be TRBD1 (6 bases). CDR3 length: 13 residues. The germline V gene has CDR1 SGHRS and CDR2 YFSETQ. V was shortened by 4 bases and J by 6 bases, with 13 bases between the two germline ends. CDR3 loop: CASSPQGTDGYTF. CDR3 nucleotide sequence: TGCGCCAGCAGCCCACAGGGAACGGATGGCTACACCTTC.

This CDR3 reads CASSILNLLNEQYF. The CDR3, as DNA: TGCGCCAGCAGCATCCTTAATTTGCTAAACGAGCAGTACTTC. The J gene is TRBJ2-7, the V gene TRBV5-1; unclear D gene. Trimming pared 4 bases from V and 5 bases from J, leaving 16 bases between. The CDR3 is 14 residues long. CDR1 SGHRS and CDR2 YFSETQ come from the germline V gene. Full variable domain (remainder filled in from reference TRBV5-1 and TRBJ2-7): KAGVTQTPRYLIKTRGQQVTLSCSPISGHRSVSWYQQTPGQGLQFLFEYFSETQRNKGNFPGRFSGRQFSNSRSEMNVSTLELGDSALYLCASSILNLLNEQYFGPGTRLTVT.

The CDR3 DNA sequence: TGCAGCGTTATTTGGGACAGAACCGGGGAGCTGTTTTTT. It specifies CSVIWDRTGELFF. This chain joins TRBV29-1 and TRBJ2-2; 7 bases fit TRBD1. Germline lookup yields CDR1 SQVTM and CDR2 ANQGSEA. Trimming cost V 5 bases and J 5 bases; bases outside gene matches: 5. The CDR3 consists of 13 residues.

V usage is TRBV28 and J usage is TRBJ2-1; TRBD2 matches at 9 bases. J gave up 6 bases and V 7 bases, and 7 bases lay outside the gene matches. The germline CDR1 and CDR2 sequences are MDHEN and SYDVKM. This CDR3 has 14 residues. The CDR3 nucleotides read TGTGCCAGCACCTCGCAACTAGCGGGCAATGAGCAGTTCTTC. It specifies CASTSQLAGNEQFF.

The rearrangement uses TRBV7-9 and TRBJ2-7, with 7 bases matching TRBD2. This CDR3 has 15 amino acids. Germline V gives CDR1 SEHNR, CDR2 FQNEAQ (reference sequence). Trimming took 4 bases from V and 4 from J; bases not matched to a gene: 10. CDR3 nucleotide sequence: TGTGCCAGCAGCTCAAGCGGACTAGTGGGGTACGAGCAGTACTTC. It is translated as CASSSSGLVGYEQYF.

This sequence joins TRBV10-1 and TRBJ1-4; the match to TRBD1 covers 9 bases. The germline gives CDR1 WNHNN, CDR2 SYGVQD (reference sequence). After removal of 0 bases from V and 10 bases from J, the junction contained 0 bases not matched to a gene. The CDR3 covers 13 residues. The CDR3, as DNA: TGCGCCAGCAGTGAGTCGACAGGGGGAAAACTGTTTTTT. Amino acids: CASSESTGGKLFF.

This chain links TRBV19 with TRBJ2-1, with D tentatively TRBD1 (5 bases). Between the trimmed V and J ends, which lost 2 bases and 8 bases, there was a span of 10 bases. The CDR3 extends over 13 amino acids. Germline V gives CDR1 LNHDA, CDR2 SQIVND (reference sequence). DNA of the CDR3: TGTGCCAGTAGTATAAGACAGTTACATGAGCAGTTCTTC. It is translated as CASSIRQLHEQFF.

Only a few counts were recorded for this clone. The chain carries TRBV3-1 (or the pseudogene TRBV3-2) and TRBJ2-5; TRBD2 agrees at 15 bases. CDR3 length: 19 amino acids. V dropped 1 base and J dropped 4; count of bases not matched to a gene: 10. CDR1 and CDR2 (germline): LGHDT, YNNKEL (reference sequence). CDR3 loop: CASSQGSGLAGGMGETQYF. The CDR3 nucleotides read TGTGCCAGCAGCCAAGGCTCCGGACTAGCGGGAGGGATGGGAGAGACCCAGTACTTC.

The V and J genes are TRBV4-1 and TRBJ2-1; TRBD2 matches at 8 bases. In germline, CDR1 is MGHRA, CDR2 YSYEKL. J lost 7 bases, V lost 1 base, and 9 bases had no gene match. The CDR3 covers 16 residues. The CDR3 here is CASSQGPAGDWNEQFF. CDR3 coding DNA: TGCGCCAGCAGCCAAGGGCCAGCGGGGGATTGGAATGAGCAGTTCTTC.

The chain joins TRBV10-3 to TRBJ1-1, with 7 bases aligning to TRBD1. Germline values: CDR1 ENHRY, CDR2 SYGVKD. V shed 4 bases and J 7 bases; nucleotides not matched to a gene: 3. CDR3 length equals 12 residues. This chain's CDR3 is CAISVQGGEAFF. DNA for the CDR3: TGTGCCATCAGTGTGCAGGGGGGTGAAGCTTTCTTT.

The chain links TRBV11-2 to TRBJ2-2; D is possibly TRBD1 (6 bases). The CDR3 loop spans 16 amino acids. The V gene's germline CDR1 is SGHAT and CDR2 FQNNGV. The germline V and J ends were trimmed by 1 base and 3 bases, with 12 bases remaining between them. CDR3 residues: CASSLVTGRDTGELFF. In DNA form, the CDR3 reads TGTGCCAGCAGCTTAGTCACAGGGCGCGACACCGGGGAGCTGTTTTTT.

The chain uses TRBV2 and TRBJ1-3, with D hard to call. CDR3 size: 14 residues. V was cut by 3 bases and J by 2 bases, with 8 bases left in between. CDR1 SNHLY and CDR2 FYNNEI come from the germline V gene. CDR3 nucleotide sequence: TGTGCCAGCAGTGATAGCACGGCTGGAAACACCATATATTTT. It specifies CASSDSTAGNTIYF.

This clone is deemed medium-sized. V usage is TRBV6-6 and J usage is TRBJ2-3; possible D gene TRBD1, 5 bases. The CDR3 length is 15 residues. V lost 2 bases and J lost 2, with 11 bases in between. Looked up from germline, CDR1 is MNHNY and CDR2 is SVGAGI (reference sequence). This chain's CDR3 is CASSYPQGLTDTQYF. In DNA, the CDR3 is TGTGCCAGCAGTTACCCTCAGGGTCTCACAGATACGCAGTATTTT.

This rearrangement joins TRBV11-1 to TRBJ2-3, with D possibly matching TRBD1 (6 bases). Looked up from germline, CDR1 is SGHAT and CDR2 is FQDESV (reference sequence). Trimming took off 6 bases at V and 4 bases at J, with 20 bases between the two ends. There are 16 residues in the CDR3. The CDR3 DNA is TGTGCCAGCAGTGAAAAAAGGGGGTTTAGTGCAGATACGCAGTATTTT. This encodes CASSEKRGFSADTQYF.

The rearrangement joins TRBV7-9 to TRBJ2-1, with no clear D. The germline V and J ends were trimmed by 6 bases and 3 bases, with 12 bases remaining between them. Looked up from germline, CDR1 is SEHNR and CDR2 is FQNEAQ (reference sequence). The CDR3 contains 14 residues. CDR3 sequence: CASSIRSGYNEQFF. CDR3 DNA sequence: TGTGCCAGCAGTATCCGGTCCGGCTACAATGAGCAGTTCTTC.